One and the same sample provided the 19 T cell receptor beta chains below, sequenced in a study of blood T cells in healthy people across ages. A sample-barcoded 5' primer and a J-beta primer mix were used in a second PCR of about 6 to 11 cycles. Each CDR3 protein gets one entry after TCRdb re-called the 5' RACE reads with MiXCR. The table lists approximately 780,000 distinct CDR3 sequences, approximately 24% of them singletons. These data also featured in a second study, about T cells of mothers and their children.

Sequencing was carried out using blood. These receptors were obtained from a boy under 18 in good health.

V gene TRBV7-9 combines with J gene TRBJ1-1; D gene uncertain. The V gene lost 5 bases and the J gene lost 0 bases, with 13 bases spanning the gap. Germline CDR1 and CDR2: SEHNR and FQNEAQ (reference sequence). The CDR3 covers 15 residues. The CDR3 nucleotides read TGTGCCAGCAGCAACCGACTCCAACTGAACACTGAAGCTTTCTTT. Protein sequence: CASSNRLQLNTEAFF.

This clonotype was picked up many times. The chain couples TRBV28 to TRBJ1-2; 7 bases are shared with TRBD1. The germline V gene encodes CDR1 MDHEN and CDR2 SYDVKM. J was trimmed by 4 bases and V by 5 bases; bases with no gene match: 7. This CDR3 contains 14 residues. In DNA form, the CDR3 reads TGTGCCAGCAGTAGACAGGGTAGGGGCTATGGCTACACCTTC. It yields the protein CASSRQGRGYGYTF.

The chain uses TRBV10-3 and TRBJ2-2; D is undetermined. The germline V and J ends were trimmed by 7 bases and 5 bases, with 5 bases remaining between them. The CDR3 is 11 residues long. The germline CDR1 and CDR2 sequences are ENHRY and SYGVKD. The CDR3, as DNA: TGTGCCATCACCATAACCGGGGAGCTGTTTTTT. Translating gives CAITITGELFF.

The V and J genes are TRBV13 and TRBJ2-7; tentative D call: TRBD2 (7 bases). The CDR3 covers 15 residues. Trimming removed 3 bases at V and 5 bases at J, with 17 bases between. Germline V CDR1 and CDR2: PRHDT, FYEKMQ (reference sequence). CDR3 residues: CASSFSEGGEDEQYF. The DNA for the CDR3 is TGTGCCAGCAGCTTCTCGGAGGGGGGGGAGGACGAGCAGTACTTC.

This clonotype has just a few counts. The rearrangement uses TRBV4-1 and TRBJ1-3; D is unclear. The CDR3 spans 16 residues. Looked up from germline, CDR1 is MGHRA and CDR2 is YSYEKL. V was pared by 2 bases and J by 0 bases, with 11 bases between. CDR3 amino acids: CASSQLVPLSGNTIYF. The CDR3 DNA reads TGCGCCAGCAGCCAATTGGTCCCTCTCTCTGGAAACACCATATATTTT.

The chain links TRBV9 to TRBJ2-3, with 8 bases identical to TRBD2. Per the germline V gene, CDR1 is SGDLS and CDR2 is YYNGEE. This CDR3 region has 13 residues. The V and J ends lost 4 bases and 4 bases, in that order; junction bases with no gene match: 2. CDR3 amino acids: CASSQGLADTQYF. The CDR3 nucleotides are TGTGCCAGCAGCCAGGGACTAGCAGATACGCAGTATTTT.

This sequence joins TRBV20-1 and TRBJ2-5; TRBD2 matches 11 bases. With 3 bases clipped from V and 7 bases from J, the junction kept 16 bases outside the gene matches. From germline, CDR1 is DFQATT and CDR2 SNEGSKA (reference sequence). This CDR3 is built from 17 residues. DNA of the CDR3: TGCAGTGCTAGTATCCTAGCGGGGGGCTTACGGGACGGGACCCAGTACTTC. Translation gives CSASILAGGLRDGTQYF.

The chain carries TRBV20-1 and TRBJ2-5; TRBD2 matches at 9 bases. The germline V gene encodes CDR1 DFQATT and CDR2 SNEGSKA (reference sequence). Trimming cost V 6 bases and J 1 base; bases outside gene matches: 12. CDR3 length: 16 residues. The CDR3 is CSARAAERGVQETQYF. CDR3 nucleotides: TGCAGTGCCCGGGCCGCGGAGCGGGGGGTCCAAGAGACCCAGTACTTC.

This clonotype appeared a few times. CDR3 nucleotide sequence: TGTGCCAGCAGCTCAACTCTACTCTTTACCGGGACCTATTCACCCCTCCACTTT. This encodes CASSSTLLFTGTYSPLHF. The genes are TRBV7-2 and TRBJ1-6; the D gene is possibly TRBD1 (5 bases). This CDR3 region has 18 residues. In germline, CDR1 is SGHTA, CDR2 FQGNSA. V dropped 4 bases and J dropped 8 bases, with 24 bases sitting between them.

This clonotype showed up many times. The chain joins TRBV20-1 to TRBJ2-1, with 11 positions matching TRBD2. CDR3 length: 14 amino acids. Germline values: CDR1 DFQATT, CDR2 SNEGSKA (reference sequence). V shed 1 base, J shed 4 bases, and the junction held 0 bases outside the gene matches. The CDR3 loop reads CSARGLAGYNEQFF. The DNA for the CDR3 is TGCAGTGCTAGAGGACTAGCGGGGTACAATGAGCAGTTCTTC.

This chain links TRBV5-1 with TRBJ2-6, with D perhaps TRBD1 or TRBD2 (5 bases each). V dropped 5 bases and J dropped 0 bases, with 12 bases sitting between them. The length of the CDR3 is 16 residues. Germline lookup yields CDR1 SGHRS and CDR2 YFSETQ. CDR3 sequence: CASRGDVTSGANVLTF. The CDR3 coding sequence is TGCGCCAGCAGAGGGGACGTCACCTCTGGGGCCAACGTCCTGACTTTC.

The CDR3 nucleotides read TGTGCCAGCAGCTTAGGATGGACAGGGGGAAATGAAAAACTGTTTTTT. Its translation is CASSLGWTGGNEKLFF. This sequence joins TRBV5-5 and TRBJ1-4; 10 bases match TRBD1. The junction had 6 bases not matched to a gene; V was cut back by 2 bases and J by 5 bases. CDR3 length: 16 amino acids. Looked up from germline, CDR1 is SGHKS and CDR2 is YYEKEE (reference sequence).

This clonotype was counted a few times. The V gene is TRBV12-3 or TRBV12-4, the J gene TRBJ1-5; weak D call: TRBD1 (5 bases). Trimming left V 6 bases short and J 7 bases short, with 10 bases between. The CDR3 contains 12 residues. CDR3 region: CASRFGTQPQHF. The CDR3 region has the DNA TGTGCCAGCAGGTTCGGGACCCAGCCCCAGCATTTT.

The table lists this clonotype with a few counts. J is TRBJ2-2 and V is TRBV7-9, with D unclear. Looked up from germline, CDR1 is SEHNR and CDR2 is FQNEAQ (reference sequence). Trimming left V 3 bases short and J 0 bases short, with 11 bases between. This CDR3 comprises 16 residues. CDR3 bases: TGTGCCAGCAGCTTTAACCGGGCCTCGAACACCGGGGAGCTGTTTTTT. It codes for CASSFNRASNTGELFF.

The chain has TRBV9 and TRBJ2-1; D is ambiguous. V dropped 4 bases and J dropped 6 bases, with 11 bases sitting between them. CDR1 is SGDLS and CDR2 is YYNGEE in the germline V gene. The CDR3 contains 13 residues. The CDR3 bases are TGTGCCAGCAGCCCCCCGGAGAGCAATGAGCAGTTCTTC. Protein: CASSPPESNEQFF.

This clonotype was detected a few times. The chain employs TRBV13 and TRBJ2-7; 9 positions agree with TRBD2. The CDR3 covers 15 residues. V lost 4 bases and J lost 1; bases outside the gene matches: 5. CDR1 and CDR2 from the germline V gene are PRHDT and FYEKMQ (reference sequence). This chain's CDR3 is CASSWVSGGSYEQYF. DNA for the CDR3: TGTGCCAGCAGCTGGGTGAGCGGGGGGTCCTACGAGCAGTACTTC.

V usage is TRBV12-3 or TRBV12-4 and J usage is TRBJ1-1, with D perhaps matching TRBD1 (6 bases). The CDR3 is made up of 15 amino acids. The V end was cut by 3 bases, the J end by 0 bases, with 11 bases between. CDR3 loop: CASSLRQVMNTEAFF. CDR3 bases: TGTGCCAGCAGTTTGAGACAGGTCATGAACACTGAAGCTTTCTTT.

This clonotype has only a few counts. The chain couples TRBV11-2 to TRBJ1-5, with TRBD1 matching over 8 bases. With V trimmed by 5 bases and J by 4 bases, 4 bases remained unmatched. The germline CDR1 and CDR2 sequences are SGHAT and FQNNGV. CDR3 length: 14 amino acids. The CDR3 reads CASSRTGWNQPQHF. The DNA for the CDR3 is TGTGCCAGCAGCCGGACAGGGTGGAATCAGCCCCAGCATTTT.

In this sample, this clonotype turned up a few times. The chain recombines TRBV29-1 with TRBJ1-4; D is unclear. Trimming removed 7 bases from V and 8 bases from J, with 23 bases in between. This CDR3 has 15 residues. The V gene's germline CDR1 is SQVTM and CDR2 ANQGSEA. CDR3 residues: CSGRPVEGFGEKLFF. The CDR3 DNA reads TGCAGCGGCCGACCAGTAGAAGGTTTTGGCGAAAAACTGTTTTTT.